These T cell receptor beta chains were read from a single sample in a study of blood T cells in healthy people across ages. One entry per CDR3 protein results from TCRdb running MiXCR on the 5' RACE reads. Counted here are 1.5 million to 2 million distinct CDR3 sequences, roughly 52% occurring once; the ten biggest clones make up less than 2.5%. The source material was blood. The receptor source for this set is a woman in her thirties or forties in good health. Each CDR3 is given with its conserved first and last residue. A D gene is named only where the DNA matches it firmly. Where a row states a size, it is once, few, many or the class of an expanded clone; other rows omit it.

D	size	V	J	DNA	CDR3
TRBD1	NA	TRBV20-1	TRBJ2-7	TGCAGTGCTCCGGACAGGGCGAGCTCCTACGAGCAGTACTTC	CSAPDRASSYEQYF
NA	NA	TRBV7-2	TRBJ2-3	TGTGCCAGCAGCGCTACCGGGGCCCGGGCAGATACGCAGTATTTT	CASSATGARADTQYF
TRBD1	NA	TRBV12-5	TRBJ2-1	TGTGCTAGTGGTTTCGGACAGGGCAATGAGCAGTTCTTC	CASGFGQGNEQFF
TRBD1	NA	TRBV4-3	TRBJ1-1	TGCGCCAGCAGCCAAGAGGGACAGTTTTTGACTGAAGCTTTCTTT	CASSQEGQFLTEAFF
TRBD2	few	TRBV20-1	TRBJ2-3	TGCAGTGCTACCTCCGGGACTAGCGGGAACACAGATACGCAGTATTTT	CSATSGTSGNTDTQYF
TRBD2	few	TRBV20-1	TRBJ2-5	TGCAGTGCTAGACCGGCTAGCGGGGGCCCCCAAGAGACCCAGTACTTC	CSARPASGGPQETQYF
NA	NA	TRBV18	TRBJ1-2	TGTGCCAGCTCACCACCCCCGGGAAACTATGGCTACACCTTC	CASSPPPGNYGYTF
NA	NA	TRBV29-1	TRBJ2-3	TGCAGCGTTGATAACATTCCCAGGGGGGCAGATACGCAGTATTTT	CSVDNIPRGADTQYF
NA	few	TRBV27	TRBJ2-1	TGTGCCAGCAGTTTATCGGGATCCGGGCATGAGCAGTTCTTC	CASSLSGSGHEQFF
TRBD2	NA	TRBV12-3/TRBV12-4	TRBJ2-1	TGTGCCAGCAGTTTAAGGGCTAGCGGGGGGGGCCATGAGCAGTTCTTC	CASSLRASGGGHEQFF
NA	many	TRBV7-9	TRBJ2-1	TGTGCCAGCAGCTTCGCAGGGGCAATAAGCTACAATGAGCAGTTCTTC	CASSFAGAISYNEQFF
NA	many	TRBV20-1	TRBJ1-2	TGCAGCGGGACACCCAACCACTATGGCTACACCTTC	CSGTPNHYGYTF
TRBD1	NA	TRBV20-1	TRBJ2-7	TGCAGTGCTAGAGATCTCTGGGTGAGGGGGCAGGACTACGAGCAGTACTTC	CSARDLWVRGQDYEQYF
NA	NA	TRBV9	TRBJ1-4	TGTGCCAGCAGCGTAGAAAGACGGCCTAATGAAAAACTGTTTTTT	CASSVERRPNEKLFF
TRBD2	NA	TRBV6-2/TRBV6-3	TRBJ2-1	TGTGCCAGCAGCTCCAGACTAGCGGGGGTACGTACGAATGAGCAGTTCTTC	CASSSRLAGVRTNEQFF
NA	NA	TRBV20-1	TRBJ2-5	TGCAGTGCAGATGGCACCCCCGTGGGTGGGACCCAGTACTTC	CSADGTPVGGTQYF
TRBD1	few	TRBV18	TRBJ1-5	TGTGCCAGCTCGGGTGACAGGGGCAATCAGCCCCAGCATTTT	CASSGDRGNQPQHF
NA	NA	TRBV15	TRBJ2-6	TGTGCCACCAGCAGAGATTGGGGAGGTTTGGGGCACTCTGGGGCCAACGTCCTGACTTTC	CATSRDWGGLGHSGANVLTF
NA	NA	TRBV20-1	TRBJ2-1	TGCAGTGCTAGTGAGCAGGAGGCGAGCTCCTACAATGAGCGGTTCTTC	CSASEQEASSYNERFF
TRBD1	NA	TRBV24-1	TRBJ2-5	TGTGCCACCAGTGCCTACCGTACAGGGGGTCAAGAGACCCAGTACTTC	CATSAYRTGGQETQYF
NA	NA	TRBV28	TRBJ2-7	TGTGCCAGCAGTTTTGTGTCAGCGCACGAGCAGTACTTC	CASSFVSAHEQYF
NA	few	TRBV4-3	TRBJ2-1	TGCGCCAGCAGCCAAGAGATCGGTTACAATGAGCAGTTCTTC	CASSQEIGYNEQFF
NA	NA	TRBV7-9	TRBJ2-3	TGTGCCAGCAGCTTAGGAGTCGGAGGGGTTGAAGATACGCAGTATTTT	CASSLGVGGVEDTQYF
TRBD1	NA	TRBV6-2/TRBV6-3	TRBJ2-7	TGTGCCAGCAGGCCTCAATCCGGGACAGGGGGCCCCCGCACCTACGAGCAGTACTTC	CASRPQSGTGGPRTYEQYF
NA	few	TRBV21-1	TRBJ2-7	TGTGCCAGCAGCCGGGGTGGTCTGGACGAGCAGTACTTC	CASSRGGLDEQYF
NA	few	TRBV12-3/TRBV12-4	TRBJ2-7	TGTGCCAGCAGCACCTGGGACGGCTCCTACGAGCAGTACTTC	CASSTWDGSYEQYF
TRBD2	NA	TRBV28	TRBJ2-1	TGTGCCAGCAGCTTGTTACCCGCTGCGGGGGGAAACAATGAGCAGTTCTTC	CASSLLPAAGGNNEQFF
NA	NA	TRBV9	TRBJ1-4	TGTGCCAGCAGCGTAGGCACCCGCGGGACTAATGAAAAACTGTTTTTT	CASSVGTRGTNEKLFF
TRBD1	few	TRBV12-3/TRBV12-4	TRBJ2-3	TGTGCCAGCAGTCTCAGGGTAGGGGGCCCAGATACGCAGTATTTT	CASSLRVGGPDTQYF
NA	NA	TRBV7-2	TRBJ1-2	TGTGCCAGCAGCCCCAACGGGCATGGCTACACCTTC	CASSPNGHGYTF
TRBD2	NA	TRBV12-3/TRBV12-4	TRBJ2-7	TGTGCCAGCAGAAGAGCGGGGGTGAGCTCCTACGAGCAGTACTTC	CASRRAGVSSYEQYF
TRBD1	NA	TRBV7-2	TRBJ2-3	TGTGCCAGCAGCGCGCCCGGGACAGGGGTTGGAGATACGCAGTATTTT	CASSAPGTGVGDTQYF
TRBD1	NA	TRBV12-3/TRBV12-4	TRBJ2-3	TGTGCCAGCAGCCGGGACAGGGGTATAGATACGCAGTATTTT	CASSRDRGIDTQYF
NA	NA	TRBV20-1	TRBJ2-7	TGCAGTGCTAGAAAGGGGGTATGGGACGAGCAGTACTTC	CSARKGVWDEQYF
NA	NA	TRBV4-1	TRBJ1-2	TGTGCCAGCAGCCAAGATCGCCAGTATGGCTACACCTTC	CASSQDRQYGYTF
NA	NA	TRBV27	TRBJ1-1	TGTGCCAGCAGTTTACCAGGTCGGACAGCTGAAGCTTTCTTT	CASSLPGRTAEAFF
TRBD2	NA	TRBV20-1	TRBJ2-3	TGCAGTGCAGTCGAGGCGGGGGTAGAAGATACGCAGTATTTT	CSAVEAGVEDTQYF
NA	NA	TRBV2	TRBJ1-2	TGTGCCAGCAGTGATAGCCAGACCAATAACTATGGCTACACCTTC	CASSDSQTNNYGYTF
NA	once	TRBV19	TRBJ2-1	TGTGCCAGTAGGGGCCGTTGGGCCTACAATGAGCAGTTCTTC	CASRGRWAYNEQFF
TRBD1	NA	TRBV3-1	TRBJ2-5	TGTGCCAGCAGCGAGGGGGCTCTAACTGGAGAGACCCAGTACTTC	CASSEGALTGETQYF
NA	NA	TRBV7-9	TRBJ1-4	TGTGCCACCAGCTTAAGCAGGGCGATTAATGAAAAACTGTTTTTT	CATSLSRAINEKLFF